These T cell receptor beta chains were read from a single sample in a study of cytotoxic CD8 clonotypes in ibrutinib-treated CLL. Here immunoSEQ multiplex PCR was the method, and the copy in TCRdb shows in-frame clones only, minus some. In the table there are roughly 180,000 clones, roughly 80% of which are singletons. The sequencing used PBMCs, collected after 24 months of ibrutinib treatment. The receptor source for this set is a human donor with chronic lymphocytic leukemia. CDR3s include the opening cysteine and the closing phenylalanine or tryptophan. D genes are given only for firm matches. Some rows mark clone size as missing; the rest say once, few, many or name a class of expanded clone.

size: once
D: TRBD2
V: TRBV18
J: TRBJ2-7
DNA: TGTGCCAGCTCACCACCGGGACTAAGCTACGAGCAGTACTTC
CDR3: CASSPPGLSYEQYF

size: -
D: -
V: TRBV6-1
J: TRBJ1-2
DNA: TGTGCCAGCAGTGAAACAATATCGGGGAACTATGGCTACACCTTC
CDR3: CASSETISGNYGYTF

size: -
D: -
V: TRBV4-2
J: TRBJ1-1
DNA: TGTGCCAGCAGCCAGGTTGGGGGGTTGAACACTGAAGCTTTCTTT
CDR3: CASSQVGGLNTEAFF

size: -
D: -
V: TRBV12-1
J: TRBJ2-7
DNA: TGTGCCAGCAGCTTTAACCCCAGTCCTAGCTACGAGCAGTACTTC
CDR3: CASSFNPSPSYEQYF

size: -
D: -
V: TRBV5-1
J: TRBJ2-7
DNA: TGCGCCAGCAGGAGTCAGACAGGCTCCCTCTACGAGCAGTACTTC
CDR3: CASRSQTGSLYEQYF

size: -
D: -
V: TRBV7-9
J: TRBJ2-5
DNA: TGTGCCAGCAGCCCATGGACTATACAAGAGACCCAGTACTTC
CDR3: CASSPWTIQETQYF

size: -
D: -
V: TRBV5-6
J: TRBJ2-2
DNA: TGTGCCAGCGGCGGGACAAACCTAAACACCGGGGAGCTGTTTTTT
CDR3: CASGGTNLNTGELFF

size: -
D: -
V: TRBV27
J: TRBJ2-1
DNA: TGTGCCAGCAGTTTAGACCCCGGAGGGTACAATGAGCAGTTCTTC
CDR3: CASSLDPGGYNEQFF

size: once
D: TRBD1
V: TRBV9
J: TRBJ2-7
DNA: TGTGCCAGCAGCCCCTCGGACAGGGCAAACTCCTACGAGCAGTACTTC
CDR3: CASSPSDRANSYEQYF

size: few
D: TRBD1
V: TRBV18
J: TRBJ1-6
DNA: TGTGCCAGCTCGGGGACAGGGGATAATTCACCCCTCCACTTT
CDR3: CASSGTGDNSPLHF

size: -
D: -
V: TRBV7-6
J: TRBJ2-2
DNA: TGTGCCAGCAGCTTAGCTCCAGTGAACACCGGGGAGCTGTTTTTT
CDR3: CASSLAPVNTGELFF

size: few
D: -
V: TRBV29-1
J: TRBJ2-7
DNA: TGCAGCGTTGAAGGGTGGAGGGCCGGGTCCGAGCAGTACTTC
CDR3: CSVEGWRAGSEQYF

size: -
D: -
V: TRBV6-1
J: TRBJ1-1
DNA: TGTGCCAGCAGTGATTTTTCGGGGGCGAACACTGAAGCTTTCTTT
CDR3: CASSDFSGANTEAFF

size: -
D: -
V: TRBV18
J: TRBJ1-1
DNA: TGTGCCAGCTCACCAACAAGTAACACTGAAGCTTTCTTT
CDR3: CASSPTSNTEAFF

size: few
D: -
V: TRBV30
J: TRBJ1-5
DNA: TGTGCCTGGAGTAACTGGGATCAGCCCCAGCATTTT
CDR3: CAWSNWDQPQHF

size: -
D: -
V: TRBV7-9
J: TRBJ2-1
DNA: TGTGCCAGCAGCCGCCCCCGGCGGGAAACCCCATTATTCTACAATGAGCAGTTCTTC
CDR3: CASSRPRRETPLFYNEQFF

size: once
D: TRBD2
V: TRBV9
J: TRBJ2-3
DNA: TGTGCCAGCAGCGTGTACCCAGGGACTAGCGGACGATATACGCAGTATTTT
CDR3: CASSVYPGTSGRYTQYF

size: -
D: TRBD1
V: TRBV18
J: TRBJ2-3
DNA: TGTGCCAGCTCACCGGGACAGGGGCTATTTTCAGATACGCAGTATTTT
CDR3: CASSPGQGLFSDTQYF

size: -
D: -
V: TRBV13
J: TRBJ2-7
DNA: TGTGCCAGCAGCAACCGGAGGTCAGAACAGTACTTC
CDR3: CASSNRRSEQYF

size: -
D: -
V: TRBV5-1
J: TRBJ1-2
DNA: TGCGCCAGCAGCCGGGAGGACTATGGCTACACCTTC
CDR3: CASSREDYGYTF

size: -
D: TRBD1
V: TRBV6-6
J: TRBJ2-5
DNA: TGTGCCAGCATCTTCCCAGGCAGGGGGGAGACCCAGTACTTC
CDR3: CASIFPGRGETQYF

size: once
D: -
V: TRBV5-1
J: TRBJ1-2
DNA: TGCGCCAGCAGCTTGGGAGGTGGTGGCGATGGCTACACCTTC
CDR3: CASSLGGGGDGYTF

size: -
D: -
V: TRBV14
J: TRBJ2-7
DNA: TGTGCCAGCAGCCGAGGAGGGAGATTATCCTACGAGCAGTACTTC
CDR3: CASSRGGRLSYEQYF

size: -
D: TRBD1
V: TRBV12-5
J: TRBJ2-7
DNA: TGTGCTAGTGGTACGGGACAGGGGGTCGCCTACGAGCAGTACTTC
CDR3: CASGTGQGVAYEQYF

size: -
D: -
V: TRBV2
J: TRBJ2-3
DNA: TGTGCCAGCCTAGGGAGTCCAACGTCCACAGATACGCAGTATTTT
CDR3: CASLGSPTSTDTQYF

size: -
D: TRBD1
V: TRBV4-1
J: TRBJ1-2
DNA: TGCGCCAGCAGCCAAGATCGTTTAGAGGGGGCCCAAGTTTATGGCTACACCTTC
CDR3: CASSQDRLEGAQVYGYTF

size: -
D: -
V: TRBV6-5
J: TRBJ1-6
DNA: TGTGCCAGCAGGGGGGGGTCTTACTATAATTCACCCCTCCACTTT
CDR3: CASRGGSYYNSPLHF

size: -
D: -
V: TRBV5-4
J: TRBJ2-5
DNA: TGTGCCAGCAGCCCGGGACGGACTCAAGAGACCCAGTACTTC
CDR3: CASSPGRTQETQYF

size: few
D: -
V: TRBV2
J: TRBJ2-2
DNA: TGTGCCAGCACTAGGTGGGGAGGACCCGGGGAGCTGTTTTTT
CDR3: CASTRWGGPGELFF

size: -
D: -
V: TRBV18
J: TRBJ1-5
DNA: TGTGCCAGCTCACCACGAGAGGTGCAGCCTTATAGCAATCAGCCCCAGCATTTT
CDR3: CASSPREVQPYSNQPQHF

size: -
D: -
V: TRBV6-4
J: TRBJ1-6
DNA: TGTGCCAGCAGTGAACGGTCTCTAAGCTCCTATAATTCACCCCTCCACTTT
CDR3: CASSERSLSSYNSPLHF

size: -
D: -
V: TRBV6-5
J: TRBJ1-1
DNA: TGTGCCAGCAGTTCCTGGACTGTGGGCGCTGAAGCTTTCTTT
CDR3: CASSSWTVGAEAFF

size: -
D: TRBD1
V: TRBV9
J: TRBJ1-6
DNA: TGTGCCAGCAGCCTCCGACAGGGTAGTTCACCCCTCCACTTT
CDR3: CASSLRQGSSPLHF

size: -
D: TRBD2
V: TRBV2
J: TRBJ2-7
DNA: TGTGCCAGCCAAAGTACTAGCGGGCAATCCTCCGAGCAGTACTTC
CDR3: CASQSTSGQSSEQYF

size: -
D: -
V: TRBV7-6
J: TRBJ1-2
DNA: TGTGCCAGCAGCCAAGTGCCGGCAGGGGCCAATGCGGGCTACACCTTC
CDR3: CASSQVPAGANAGYTF

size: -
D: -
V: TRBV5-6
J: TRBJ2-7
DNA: TGTGCCAGCAGCTTGGGAGGCCCTTACGAGCAGTACTTC
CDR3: CASSLGGPYEQYF

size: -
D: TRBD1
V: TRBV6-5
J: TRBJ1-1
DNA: TGTGCCAGCAGGAGACAGGGGAACACTGAAGCTTTCTTT
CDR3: CASRRQGNTEAFF

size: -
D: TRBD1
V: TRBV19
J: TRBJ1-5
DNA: TGTGCCAGTAGCGGGACAGACAATCAGCCCCAGCATTTT
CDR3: CASSGTDNQPQHF

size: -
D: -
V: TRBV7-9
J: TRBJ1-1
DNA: TGTGCCAGCAGCCCGTCTCAGGTAAGGAGGACTGAAGCTTTCTTT
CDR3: CASSPSQVRRTEAFF

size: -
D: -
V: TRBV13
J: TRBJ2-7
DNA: TGTGCCAGCAGCCGAAACAGGGAAAAAGGCAGCGAGCAGTACTTC
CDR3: CASSRNREKGSEQYF

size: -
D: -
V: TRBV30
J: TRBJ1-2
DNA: TGTGCCTCGGACATCCTAAACTATGGCTACACCTTC
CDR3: CASDILNYGYTF

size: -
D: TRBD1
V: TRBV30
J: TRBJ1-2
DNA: TGTGCCTGGGCAGGGGGGGTTGGCACGGAGAACTATGGCTACACCTTC
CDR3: CAWAGGVGTENYGYTF

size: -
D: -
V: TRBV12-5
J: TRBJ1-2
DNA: TGTGCTAGTGGCCCACCTCCGGGGACGGAAAACTATGGCTACACCTTC
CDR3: CASGPPPGTENYGYTF

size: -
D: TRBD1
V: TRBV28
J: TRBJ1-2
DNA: TGTGCCAGCAGTTCCGCCGGGACAGGGCAAGAAGGCTACACCTTC
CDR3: CASSSAGTGQEGYTF

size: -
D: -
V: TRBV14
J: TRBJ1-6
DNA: TGTGCCAGCAGCCCTGTGTCAGGGAATAATTCACCCCTCCACTTT
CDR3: CASSPVSGNNSPLHF

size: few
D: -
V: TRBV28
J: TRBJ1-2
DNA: TGTGCCAGCAGCCAGCCAGCAGGGAAGTATGGCTACACCTTC
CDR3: CASSQPAGKYGYTF

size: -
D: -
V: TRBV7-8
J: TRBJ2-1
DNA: TGTGCCAGCAGCTTAGTAGCGGTCTCCTACAATGAGCAGTTCTTC
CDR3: CASSLVAVSYNEQFF

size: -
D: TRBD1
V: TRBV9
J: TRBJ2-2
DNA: TGTGCCAGCAGCGTAGAACAGGGGCGCACCGGGGAGCTGTTTTTT
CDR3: CASSVEQGRTGELFF

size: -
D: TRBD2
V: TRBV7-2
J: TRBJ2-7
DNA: TGTGCCAGCAGCTTGACTAGCGGGGGGGCGTACGAGCAGTACTTC
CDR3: CASSLTSGGAYEQYF

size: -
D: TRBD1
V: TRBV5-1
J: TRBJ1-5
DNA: TGCGCCAGCAGCTTGGCCGGGACAGGTAATCAGCCCCAGCATTTT
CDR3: CASSLAGTGNQPQHF

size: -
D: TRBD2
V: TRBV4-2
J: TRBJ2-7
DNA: TGTGCCAGCAGCCAAGATTTTGGCTTCCGGACTAGCGGGGGGGGACCAACCTACGAGCAGTACTTC
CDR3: CASSQDFGFRTSGGGPTYEQYF

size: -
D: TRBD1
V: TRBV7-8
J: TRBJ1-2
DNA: TGTGCCAGCAGCTTTGGACAGGGGAACTATGGCTACACCTTC
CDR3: CASSFGQGNYGYTF

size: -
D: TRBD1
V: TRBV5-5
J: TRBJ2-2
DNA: TGTGCCAGCAGCTCGAACAGGGGGGCGAACACCGGGGAGCTGTTTTTT
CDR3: CASSSNRGANTGELFF

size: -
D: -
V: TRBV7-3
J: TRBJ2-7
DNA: TGTGCCAGCAGCCCAAGTCAAGGACCGAACTACGAGCAGTACTTC
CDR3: CASSPSQGPNYEQYF